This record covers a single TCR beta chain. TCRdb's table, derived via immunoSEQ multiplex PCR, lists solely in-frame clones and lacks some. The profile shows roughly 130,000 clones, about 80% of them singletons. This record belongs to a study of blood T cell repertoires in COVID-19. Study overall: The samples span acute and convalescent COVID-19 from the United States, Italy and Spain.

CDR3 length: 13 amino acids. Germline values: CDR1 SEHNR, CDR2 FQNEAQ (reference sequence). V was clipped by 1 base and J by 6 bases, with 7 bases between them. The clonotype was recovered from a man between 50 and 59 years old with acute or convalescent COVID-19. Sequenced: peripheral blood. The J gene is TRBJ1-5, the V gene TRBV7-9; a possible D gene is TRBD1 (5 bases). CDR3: CASSLGGVQPQHF. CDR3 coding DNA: TGTGCCAGCAGCTTAGGGGGCGTTCAGCCCCAGCATTTT.